This entry concerns a single TCR beta chain. The CDR3 sequence is 17 residues long. The ends lost 6 bases at V and 7 bases at J; junction bases unmatched: 18. Germline V CDR1 and CDR2: KGHSH, LQKENI. The data are from a study of T cells after yellow fever vaccination. One entry per CDR3 protein, called by TCRdb with MiXCR from the 5' RACE reads. Of about 240,000 distinct CDR3 sequences listed, 6.9% are singletons. This material consisted of CD4+ T cells sorted from PBMCs, taken 15 days after the yellow fever booster vaccination. The clonotype was recovered from a man younger than 40 who received the YFV17D yellow fever vaccine. The chain couples TRBV18 to TRBJ1-1, with 9 bases lining up with TRBD1. CDR3 sequence (DNA): TGTGCCAGCTCGTCAAGTACTGGGACAGGGATCGGGGGTGAAGCTTTCTTT. Encoded protein: CASSSSTGTGIGGEAFF.